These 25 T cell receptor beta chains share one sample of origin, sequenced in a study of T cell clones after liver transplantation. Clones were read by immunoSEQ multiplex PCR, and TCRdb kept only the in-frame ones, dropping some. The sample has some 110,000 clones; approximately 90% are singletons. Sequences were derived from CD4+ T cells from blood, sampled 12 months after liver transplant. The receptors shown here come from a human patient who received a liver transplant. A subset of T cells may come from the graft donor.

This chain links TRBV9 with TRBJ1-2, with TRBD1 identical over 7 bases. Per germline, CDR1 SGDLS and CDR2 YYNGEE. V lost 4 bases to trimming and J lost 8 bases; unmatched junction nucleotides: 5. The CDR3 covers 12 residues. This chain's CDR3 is CASSPRGQGYTF. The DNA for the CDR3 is TGTGCCAGCAGCCCGAGGGGGCAGGGCTACACCTTC. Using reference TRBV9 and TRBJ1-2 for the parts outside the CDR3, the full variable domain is DSGVTQTPKHLITATGQRVTLRCSPRSGDLSVYWYQQSLDQGLQFLIQYYNGEERAKGNILERFSAQQFPDLHSELNLSSLELGDSALYFCASSPRGQGYTFGSGTRLTVV.

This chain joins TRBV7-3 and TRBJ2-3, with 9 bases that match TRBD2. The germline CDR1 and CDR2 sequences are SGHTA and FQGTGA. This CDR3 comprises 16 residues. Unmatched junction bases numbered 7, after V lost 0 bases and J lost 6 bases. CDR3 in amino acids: CASSLTRLAGTDTQYF. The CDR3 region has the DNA TGTGCCAGCAGCTTAACGCGGCTAGCGGGGACGGATACGCAGTATTTT.

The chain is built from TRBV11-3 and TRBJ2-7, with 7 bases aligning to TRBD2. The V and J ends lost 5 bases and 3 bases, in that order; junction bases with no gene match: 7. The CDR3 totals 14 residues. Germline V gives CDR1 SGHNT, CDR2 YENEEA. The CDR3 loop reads CASSPSGDGYEQYF. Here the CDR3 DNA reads TGTGCCAGCAGCCCGAGCGGGGACGGCTACGAGCAGTACTTC.

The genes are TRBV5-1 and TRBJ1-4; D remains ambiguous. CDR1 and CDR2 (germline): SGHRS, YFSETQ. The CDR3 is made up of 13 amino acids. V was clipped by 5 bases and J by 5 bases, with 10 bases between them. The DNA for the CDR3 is TGCGCCAGCAGGGAATTCGGGAATGAAAAACTGTTTTTT. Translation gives CASREFGNEKLFF. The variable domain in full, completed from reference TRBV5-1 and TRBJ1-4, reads KAGVTQTPRYLIKTRGQQVTLSCSPISGHRSVSWYQQTPGQGLQFLFEYFSETQRNKGNFPGRFSGRQFSNSRSEMNVSTLELGDSALYLCASREFGNEKLFFGSGTQLSVL.

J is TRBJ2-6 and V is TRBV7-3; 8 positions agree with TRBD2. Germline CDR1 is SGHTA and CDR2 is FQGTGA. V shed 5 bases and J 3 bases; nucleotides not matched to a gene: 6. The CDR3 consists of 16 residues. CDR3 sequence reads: CASSPWTSRGANVLTF. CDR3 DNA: TGTGCCAGCAGCCCCTGGACTAGCCGTGGGGCCAACGTCCTGACTTTC.

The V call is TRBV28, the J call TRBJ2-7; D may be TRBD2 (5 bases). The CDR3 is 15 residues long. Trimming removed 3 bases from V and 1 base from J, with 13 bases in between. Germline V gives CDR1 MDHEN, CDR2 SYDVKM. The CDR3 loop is CASSFRRVPSYEQYF. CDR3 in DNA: TGTGCCAGCAGTTTCCGGCGGGTGCCATCCTACGAGCAGTACTTC.

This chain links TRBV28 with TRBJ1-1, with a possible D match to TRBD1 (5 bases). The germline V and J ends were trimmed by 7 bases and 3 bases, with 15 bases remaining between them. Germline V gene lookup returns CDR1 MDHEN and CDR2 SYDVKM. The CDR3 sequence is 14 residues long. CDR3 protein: CASITSGGYTEAFF. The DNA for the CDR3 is TGTGCCAGCATCACTTCCGGGGGGTACACTGAAGCTTTCTTT.

CDR3 loop: CASSLLTATDTQYF. In nucleotides, the CDR3 is TGCGCCAGCAGCTTGTTGACAGCTACAGATACGCAGTATTTT. V is TRBV5-1 and J is TRBJ2-3, with D perhaps TRBD1 (5 bases). V was shortened by 1 base and J by 3 bases, with 9 bases between the two germline ends. CDR1 SGHRS and CDR2 YFSETQ come from the germline V gene. CDR3 size: 14 residues.

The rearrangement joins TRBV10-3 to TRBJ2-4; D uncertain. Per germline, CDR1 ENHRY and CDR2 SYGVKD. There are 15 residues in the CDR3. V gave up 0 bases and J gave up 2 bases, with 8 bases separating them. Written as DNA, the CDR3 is TGTGCCATCAGTGAGTCGATGCTATCCAAAAACATTCAGTACTTC. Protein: CAISESMLSKNIQYF.

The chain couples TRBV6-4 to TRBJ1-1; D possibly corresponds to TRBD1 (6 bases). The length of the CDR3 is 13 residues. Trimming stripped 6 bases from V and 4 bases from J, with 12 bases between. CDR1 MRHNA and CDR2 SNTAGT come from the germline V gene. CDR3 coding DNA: TGTGCCAGCAGCGCCGACAGGTTCACTGAAGCTTTCTTT. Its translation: CASSADRFTEAFF.

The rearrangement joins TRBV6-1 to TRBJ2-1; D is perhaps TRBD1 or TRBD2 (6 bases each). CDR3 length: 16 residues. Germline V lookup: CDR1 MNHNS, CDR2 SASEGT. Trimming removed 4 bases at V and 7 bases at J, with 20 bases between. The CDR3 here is CASSGRGGGDRNEQFF. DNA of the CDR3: TGTGCCAGCAGTGGGCGAGGGGGAGGTGATCGGAATGAGCAGTTCTTC.

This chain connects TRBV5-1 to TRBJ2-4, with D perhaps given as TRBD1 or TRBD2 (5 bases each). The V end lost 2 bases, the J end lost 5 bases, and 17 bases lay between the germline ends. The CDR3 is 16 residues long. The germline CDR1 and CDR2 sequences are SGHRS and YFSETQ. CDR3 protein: CASSLFSGAGENIQYF. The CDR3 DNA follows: TGCGCCAGCAGCTTATTTTCCGGGGCGGGTGAAAACATTCAGTACTTC. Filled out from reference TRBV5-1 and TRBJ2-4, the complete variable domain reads KAGVTQTPRYLIKTRGQQVTLSCSPISGHRSVSWYQQTPGQGLQFLFEYFSETQRNKGNFPGRFSGRQFSNSRSEMNVSTLELGDSALYLCASSLFSGAGENIQYFGAGTRLSVL.

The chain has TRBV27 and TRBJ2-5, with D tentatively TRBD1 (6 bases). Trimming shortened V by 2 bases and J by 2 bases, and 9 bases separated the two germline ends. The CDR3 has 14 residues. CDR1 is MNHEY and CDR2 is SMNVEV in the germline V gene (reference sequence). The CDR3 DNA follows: TGTGCCAGCAGTTTAGGGGGCCAGCAAGAGACCCAGTACTTC. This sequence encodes CASSLGGQQETQYF.

As DNA, the CDR3 is TGTGCCATCAGTGAGTCTCGGGAATTCTCTGGAAACACCATATATTTT. This sequence encodes CAISESREFSGNTIYF. The rearrangement joins TRBV10-3 to TRBJ1-3; D is unclear. There are 16 residues in the CDR3. With 0 bases removed from V and 0 bases from J, the gap between germline ends came to 9 bases. Germline CDR1 and CDR2: ENHRY and SYGVKD.

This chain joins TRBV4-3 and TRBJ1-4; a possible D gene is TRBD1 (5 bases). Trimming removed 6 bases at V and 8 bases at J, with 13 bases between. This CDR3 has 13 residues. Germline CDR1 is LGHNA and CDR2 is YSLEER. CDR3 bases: TGCGCCAGCAGGGACAAACCTGGGGAAAAACTGTTTTTT. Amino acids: CASRDKPGEKLFF.

The CDR3 here is CASSLTGVGNYEQYF. DNA for the CDR3: TGTGCCAGCAGCTTAACCGGGGTGGGAAACTACGAGCAGTACTTC. The chain joins TRBV7-2 to TRBJ2-7; tentative D call: TRBD2 (5 bases). Trimming left V 2 bases short and J 3 bases short, with 14 bases between. The CDR3 covers 15 residues. The germline V gene has CDR1 SGHTA and CDR2 FQGNSA.

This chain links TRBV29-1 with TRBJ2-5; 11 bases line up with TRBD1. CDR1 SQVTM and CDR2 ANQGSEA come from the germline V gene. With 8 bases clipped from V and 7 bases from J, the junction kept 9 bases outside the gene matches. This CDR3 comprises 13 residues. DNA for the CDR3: TGCAGCTGGGGACAGGGGGGGGAAGGGACCCAGTACTTC. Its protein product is CSWGQGGEGTQYF.

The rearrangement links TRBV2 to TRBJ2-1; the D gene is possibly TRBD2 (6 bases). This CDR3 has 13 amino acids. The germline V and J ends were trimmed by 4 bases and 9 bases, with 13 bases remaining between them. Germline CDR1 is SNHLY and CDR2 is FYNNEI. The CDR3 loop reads CASSVGAGSEQFF. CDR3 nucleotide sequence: TGTGCCAGCAGTGTTGGAGCGGGTAGTGAGCAGTTCTTC.

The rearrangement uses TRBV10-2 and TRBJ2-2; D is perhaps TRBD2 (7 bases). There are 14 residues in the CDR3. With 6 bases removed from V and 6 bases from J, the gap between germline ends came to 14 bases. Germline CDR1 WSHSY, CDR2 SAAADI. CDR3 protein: CASSLWGGSGELFF. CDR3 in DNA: TGCGCCAGCAGCCTGTGGGGGGGCTCCGGGGAGCTGTTTTTT.

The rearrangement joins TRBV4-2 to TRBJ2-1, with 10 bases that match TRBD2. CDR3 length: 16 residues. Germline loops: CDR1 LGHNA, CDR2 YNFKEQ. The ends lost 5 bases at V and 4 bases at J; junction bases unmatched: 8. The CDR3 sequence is CASSAAGTSEYNEQFF. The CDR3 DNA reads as TGTGCCAGCAGCGCGGCCGGGACTAGCGAGTACAATGAGCAGTTCTTC.

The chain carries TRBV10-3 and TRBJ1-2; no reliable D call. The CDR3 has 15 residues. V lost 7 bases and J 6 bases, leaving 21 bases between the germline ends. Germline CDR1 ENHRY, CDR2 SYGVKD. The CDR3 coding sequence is TGTGCCATCATTACACCCCTCCAAAAATCGCATGGCTACACCTTC. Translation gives CAIITPLQKSHGYTF.

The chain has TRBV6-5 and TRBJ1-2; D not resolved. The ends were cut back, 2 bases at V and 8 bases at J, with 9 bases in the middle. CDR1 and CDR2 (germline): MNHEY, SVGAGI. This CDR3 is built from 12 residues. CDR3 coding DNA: TGTGCCAGCAGTTACCCCGCGGGGGGCTACACCTTC. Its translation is CASSYPAGGYTF.

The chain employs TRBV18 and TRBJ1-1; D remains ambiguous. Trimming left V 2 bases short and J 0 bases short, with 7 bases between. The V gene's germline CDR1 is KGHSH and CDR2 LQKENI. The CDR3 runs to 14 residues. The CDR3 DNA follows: TGTGCCAGCTCACCAGGACGGGTGAACACTGAAGCTTTCTTT. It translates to CASSPGRVNTEAFF.

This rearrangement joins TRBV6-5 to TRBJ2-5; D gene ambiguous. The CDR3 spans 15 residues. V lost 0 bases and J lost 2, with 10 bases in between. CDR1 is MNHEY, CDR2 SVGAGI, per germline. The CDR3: CASSYSMLRQETQYF. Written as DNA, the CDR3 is TGTGCCAGCAGTTACTCGATGCTGAGACAAGAGACCCAGTACTTC.

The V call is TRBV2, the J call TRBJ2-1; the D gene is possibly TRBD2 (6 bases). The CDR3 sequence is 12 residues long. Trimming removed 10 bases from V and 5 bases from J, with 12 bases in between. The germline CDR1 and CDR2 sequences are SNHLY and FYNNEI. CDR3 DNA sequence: TGTGCCACCATCGGACTACACAATGAGCAGTTCTTC. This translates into CATIGLHNEQFF. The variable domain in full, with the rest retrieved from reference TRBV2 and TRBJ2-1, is EPEVTQTPSHQVTQMGQEVILRCVPISNHLYFYWYRQILGQKVEFLVSFYNNEISEKSEIFDDQFSVERPDGSNFTLKIRSTKLEDSAMYFCATIGLHNEQFFGPGTRLTVL.